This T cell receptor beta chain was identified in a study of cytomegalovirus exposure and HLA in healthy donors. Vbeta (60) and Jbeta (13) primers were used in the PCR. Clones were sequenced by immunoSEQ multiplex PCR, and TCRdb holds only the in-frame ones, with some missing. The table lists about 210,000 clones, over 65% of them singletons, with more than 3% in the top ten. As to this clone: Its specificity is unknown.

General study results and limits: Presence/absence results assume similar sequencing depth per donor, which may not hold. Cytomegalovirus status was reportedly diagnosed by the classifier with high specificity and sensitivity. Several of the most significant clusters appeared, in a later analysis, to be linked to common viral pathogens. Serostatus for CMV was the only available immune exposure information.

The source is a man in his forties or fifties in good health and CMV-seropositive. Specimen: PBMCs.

CDR3 amino acids: CASGSGGGSYEQYF. The CDR3 bases are TGTGCCAGCGGCAGCGGGGGGGGCTCCTACGAGCAGTACTTC. V and J are TRBV28 and TRBJ2-7; 10 bases map to TRBD2. Per germline, CDR1 MDHEN and CDR2 SYDVKM. With V trimmed by 8 bases and J by 0 bases, 4 bases remained unmatched. CDR3 length: 14 residues.